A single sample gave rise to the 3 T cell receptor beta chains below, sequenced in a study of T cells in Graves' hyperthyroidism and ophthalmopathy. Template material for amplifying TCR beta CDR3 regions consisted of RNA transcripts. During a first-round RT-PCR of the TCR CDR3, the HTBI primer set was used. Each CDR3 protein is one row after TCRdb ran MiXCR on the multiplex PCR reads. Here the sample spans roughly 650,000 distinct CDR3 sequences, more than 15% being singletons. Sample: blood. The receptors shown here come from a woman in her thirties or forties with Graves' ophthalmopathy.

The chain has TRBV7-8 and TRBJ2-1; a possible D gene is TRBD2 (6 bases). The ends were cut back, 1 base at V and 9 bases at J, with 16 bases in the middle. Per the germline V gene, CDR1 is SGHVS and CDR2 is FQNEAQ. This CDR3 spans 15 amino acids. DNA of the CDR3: TGTGCCAGCAGCTTAGGCCTGGAGGGAGTTAGTGAGCAGTTCTTC. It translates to CASSLGLEGVSEQFF.

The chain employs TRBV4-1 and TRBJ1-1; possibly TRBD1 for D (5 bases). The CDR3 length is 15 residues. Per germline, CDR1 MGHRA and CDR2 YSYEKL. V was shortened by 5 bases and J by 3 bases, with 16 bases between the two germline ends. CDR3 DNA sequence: TGCGCCAGCAGCGCAGAGCCAGGAGGGGACACTGAAGCTTTCTTT. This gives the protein CASSAEPGGDTEAFF.

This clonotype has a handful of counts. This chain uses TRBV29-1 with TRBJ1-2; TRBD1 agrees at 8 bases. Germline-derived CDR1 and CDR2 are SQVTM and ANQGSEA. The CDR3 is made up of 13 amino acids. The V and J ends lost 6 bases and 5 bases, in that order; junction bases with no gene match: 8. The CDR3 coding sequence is TGCAGCGTCGAAACTGACAGGGGTTATGGCTACACCTTC. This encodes CSVETDRGYGYTF. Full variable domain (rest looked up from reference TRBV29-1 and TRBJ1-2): SAVISQKPSRDICQRGTSLTIQCQVDSQVTMMFWYRQQPGQSLTLIATANQGSEATYESGFVIDKFPISRPNLTFSTLTVSNMSPEDSSIYLCSVETDRGYGYTFGSGTRLTVV.